This T cell receptor beta chain was identified during a study of blood T cells in healthy people across ages. This clonotype was picked up many times. This CDR3 spans 17 amino acids. Trimming at V came to 0 bases and at J to 5 bases, leaving 9 bases not matched to a gene. The germline CDR1 and CDR2 sequences are LGHNA and YSLEER. Alongside a J-beta primer mix, a sample-barcoded 5' primer served in a second PCR lasting 7 to 11 cycles. TCRdb fed the 5' RACE reads into MiXCR, producing one record per CDR3 protein. There are hundreds of thousands of distinct CDR3 sequences in the sample; roughly three fifths occur only once, and about 26% lies in the top ten. All donors came from Russia, were Caucasian and healthy, and spanned ages roughly 6 to 100.

The specimen sequenced was blood. This sequence originates from a man aged 40-49 years in good health. This chain uses TRBV4-3 with TRBJ2-3, with 9 bases aligning to TRBD2. The chain's CDR3 is CASSQDSLAGPEDTQYF. The CDR3 DNA reads as TGCGCCAGCAGCCAAGATAGTCTAGCGGGACCGGAAGATACGCAGTATTTT.